The 20 T cell receptor beta chains below were found in one sample sequenced in a study of T-cell memory formation after mild COVID-19. TCRdb reprocessed the 5' RACE reads with MiXCR, giving one entry per CDR3 protein. The data show under 400,000 distinct CDR3 sequences, more than 20% seen once. The sequenced sample was PBMCs or a T cell subset sorted from them (not recorded which). The receptors were sampled from an adult woman who had mild COVID-19 (a few samples of this study predate the infection). Cell type and time point are not known.

This clonotype came up a few times. This chain joins TRBV15 and TRBJ1-4, with no clear D. Germline CDR1 LNHNV, CDR2 YYDKDF (reference sequence). V lost 3 bases to trimming and J lost 4 bases, with 9 bases between them. This CDR3 has 14 residues. CDR3 DNA: TGTGCCACCAGCAGTCGGCAGATTAATGAAAAACTGTTTTTT. Translated, it gives CATSSRQINEKLFF.

The chain is built from TRBV6-5 and TRBJ2-1; D call uncertain. The germline V and J ends were trimmed by 2 bases and 5 bases, with 16 bases remaining between them. CDR1 is MNHEY, CDR2 SVGAGI, per germline. CDR3 length: 16 amino acids. As DNA, the CDR3 is TGTGCCAGCAGTTACGTCCAGTCTTTGGTTAACAATGAGCAGTTCTTC. Translation: CASSYVQSLVNNEQFF.

This clonotype was found a few times. The chain is built from TRBV5-1 and TRBJ1-1; D might be TRBD1 (6 bases). The ends were cut back, 4 bases at V and 1 base at J, with 11 bases in the middle. The CDR3 totals 14 residues. The germline CDR1 and CDR2 sequences are SGHRS and YFSETQ. As DNA, the CDR3 is TGCGCCAGCAGCGTTCAGACAGGGAACACTGAAGCTTTCTTT. Translated, it gives CASSVQTGNTEAFF.

The V call is TRBV6-6, the J call TRBJ2-5; 8 bases are shared with TRBD2. Losses at the gene ends were 7 bases for V and 5 bases for J; bases not matched to a gene: 15. In germline, CDR1 is MNHNY, CDR2 SVGAGI (reference sequence). The CDR3 length is 16 residues. The CDR3 protein is CASIRAGGLHGETQYF. CDR3 nucleotide sequence: TGTGCCAGCATTCGTGCGGGAGGCCTCCACGGGGAGACCCAGTACTTC.

This clonotype has just a few counts. This chain joins TRBV7-9 and TRBJ2-1; either TRBD1 or TRBD2 may supply D (5 bases each). The CDR3 length is 14 residues. Germline CDR1 is SEHNR and CDR2 is FQNEAQ (reference sequence). Trimming left V 4 bases short and J 7 bases short, with 14 bases between. In DNA, the CDR3 is TGTGCCAGCAGCTCGGGACCGGCGCGGAATGAGCAGTTCTTC. It is translated as CASSSGPARNEQFF.

This clonotype was observed a few times. The chain employs TRBV5-1 and TRBJ2-7; 8 nucleotides line up with TRBD1. V lost 0 bases and J lost 7; bases outside the gene matches: 6. CDR3 length: 14 residues. Per the germline V gene, CDR1 is SGHRS and CDR2 is YFSETQ. CDR3 amino acids: CASSLVAGGWEQYF. DNA of the CDR3: TGCGCCAGCAGCTTGGTGGCAGGGGGCTGGGAGCAGTACTTC.

The gene calls are TRBV20-1 and TRBJ2-1; TRBD2 agrees at 10 bases. V lost 5 bases, J lost 4 bases, and 11 bases stayed unmatched. Germline values: CDR1 DFQATT, CDR2 SNEGSKA (reference sequence). This CDR3 is built from 16 residues. CDR3 region: CSAGGLTSGVYNEQFF. The CDR3 nucleotides are TGCAGTGCTGGAGGCCTAACTAGCGGGGTTTACAATGAGCAGTTCTTC.

This clonotype has more than one count but fewer than ten. The gene calls are TRBV27 and TRBJ2-7, with 14 bases lining up with TRBD2. The CDR3 covers 17 residues. Trimming removed 5 bases from V and 9 bases from J; junction bases left unmatched: 15. Germline-derived CDR1 and CDR2 are MNHEY and SMNVEV (reference sequence). The CDR3 spells CASSPRTSGRTSPAQYF. CDR3 DNA: TGTGCCAGCAGTCCCCGGACTAGCGGGAGGACCTCACCGGCGCAGTACTTC.

This clonotype was counted between two and nine times. The V gene is TRBV6-5, the J gene TRBJ2-3; D is uncertain. CDR3 length: 11 amino acids. From germline, CDR1 is MNHEY and CDR2 SVGAGI. Trimming cost V 5 bases and J 5 bases, with 5 bases left between them. This CDR3 is CASSRLDTQYF. The CDR3 DNA follows: TGTGCCAGCAGTCGGCTAGATACGCAGTATTTT.

In its sample, this clonotype was seen a few times. This chain connects TRBV5-5 to TRBJ2-7; 10 positions match TRBD1. In germline, CDR1 is SGHKS, CDR2 YYEKEE (reference sequence). V lost 0 bases, J lost 2 bases, and 8 bases stayed unmatched. The CDR3 spans 17 residues. DNA of the CDR3: TGTGCCAGCAGCTTGGGAGAGGGGACAGGGGTTACCTACGAGCAGTACTTC. Its translation: CASSLGEGTGVTYEQYF.

The J gene is TRBJ2-7, the V gene TRBV28; 8 bases line up with TRBD1. V shed 5 bases, J shed 3 bases, and the junction held 6 bases outside the gene matches. Germline V CDR1 and CDR2: MDHEN, SYDVKM. This CDR3 has 14 residues. CDR3 sequence: CASSPRTGNYEQYF. CDR3 nucleotides: TGTGCCAGCAGTCCCCGGACAGGGAACTACGAGCAGTACTTC.

In DNA, the CDR3 is TGCAGCGTGAGACTAGCGGGAGTTACGCAGTATTTT. Translation: CSVRLAGVTQYF. The chain joins TRBV29-1 to TRBJ2-3; 12 positions match TRBD2. The germline V gene has CDR1 SQVTM and CDR2 ANQGSEA. This CDR3 has 12 amino acids. Trimming at V came to 6 bases and at J to 8 bases, leaving 3 bases not matched to a gene.

This clonotype appeared once. The chain recombines TRBV7-8 with TRBJ1-2, with 9 bases lining up with TRBD1. Germline V lookup: CDR1 SGHVS, CDR2 FQNEAQ. Trimming cost V 5 bases and J 2 bases; bases outside gene matches: 3. This CDR3 has 14 residues. Here the CDR3 reads CASSTGQGNYGYTF. DNA of the CDR3: TGTGCCAGCAGCACGGGACAGGGCAACTATGGCTACACCTTC.

In its sample, this clonotype was seen a few times. The germline gene is not matched at one end of the junction; a read error may be the cause. The chain carries TRBV20-1 and TRBJ2-1; 9 bases are a match to TRBD1. The length of the CDR3 is 14 residues. Germline CDR1 is DFQATT and CDR2 is SNEGSKA (reference sequence). The DNA for the CDR3 is TGCAGTGCTAGAGGGACAGGGGACTACAATGAGCAGTTATTC. It yields the protein CSARGTGDYNEQLF.

This clonotype was picked up a small number of times. The chain links TRBV20-1 to TRBJ2-3; 10 bases are shared with TRBD2. The CDR3 spans 14 residues. Germline V gene sequence: CDR1 DFQATT, CDR2 SNEGSKA (reference sequence). V lost 5 bases to trimming and J lost 6 bases; unmatched junction nucleotides: 8. CDR3 in DNA: TGCAGTGCTGGCGTAGCGGGAGGCGCCGATACGCAGTATTTT. It specifies CSAGVAGGADTQYF.

This clonotype was counted at least ten times. This chain joins TRBV12-3 or TRBV12-4 and TRBJ1-1; possibly TRBD1 for D (5 bases). This CDR3 is built from 13 residues. Trimming pared 3 bases from V and 4 bases from J, leaving 9 bases between. The CDR3 loop is CASSFQGGTEAFF. The CDR3 DNA follows: TGTGCCAGCAGTTTCCAGGGAGGCACTGAAGCTTTCTTT.

The sample holds a few counts of this clonotype. V usage is TRBV4-2 and J usage is TRBJ2-1, with 7 bases matching TRBD2. Per germline, CDR1 LGHNA and CDR2 YNFKEQ. CDR3 length equals 17 residues. The J segment lost 0 bases and the V segment lost 4 bases, leaving 9 bases of the junction unmatched. The CDR3 nucleotides are TGTGCCAGCAGCCCTACGAGCGGGATGAGCTCCTACAATGAGCAGTTCTTC. This encodes CASSPTSGMSSYNEQFF.

The rearrangement links TRBV7-8 to TRBJ1-4; D is uncertain. This CDR3 comprises 13 residues. V was clipped by 5 bases and J by 10 bases, with 14 bases between them. Per germline, CDR1 SGHVS and CDR2 FQNEAQ. The CDR3 DNA is TGTGCCAGCAGCCATTCACCAATGGCAAAACTGTTTTTT. As protein: CASSHSPMAKLFF.

This clonotype was recorded a few times. The chain uses TRBV10-3 and TRBJ2-3, with D maybe TRBD1 (5 bases). In germline, CDR1 is ENHRY, CDR2 SYGVKD. This CDR3 region has 15 residues. V gave up 0 bases and J gave up 0 bases, with 7 bases separating them. In DNA form, the CDR3 reads TGTGCCATCAGTGAGTCGGCAGGGAGCACAGATACGCAGTATTTT. As protein: CAISESAGSTDTQYF.

The chain links TRBV15 to TRBJ1-5; D is unresolved. Germline CDR1 LNHNV, CDR2 YYDKDF (reference sequence). This CDR3 spans 16 amino acids. The ends were cut back, 3 bases at V and 0 bases at J, with 12 bases in the middle. The CDR3 reads CATSSLVKGSNQPQHF. The CDR3 coding sequence is TGTGCCACCAGCAGCTTGGTGAAGGGTAGCAATCAGCCCCAGCATTTT.